The 3 T cell receptor beta chains presented below share a single source sample, sequenced in a study of control samples from healthy donors and cancer patients. The assay was immunoSEQ multiplex PCR, and TCRdb's table has in-frame clones only and misses some. The sample shows approximately 120,000 clones, 90% of them seen only once. The sample taken for sequencing was blood. The source is a human donor in good health. The donor label of this sample is uncertain.

V and J are TRBV18 and TRBJ2-5; 10 bases agree with TRBD1. CDR1 and CDR2 from the germline V gene are KGHSH and LQKENI. The CDR3 covers 19 residues. V was pared by 2 bases and J by 2 bases, with 14 bases of the junction left unmatched. The CDR3 sequence is CASSPMTGTGAVAQETQYF. For the CDR3, the DNA is TGTGCCAGCTCACCAATGACCGGGACAGGGGCGGTTGCTCAAGAGACCCAGTACTTC.

V is TRBV9 and J is TRBJ1-2; no definite D call. Trimming removed 0 bases from V and 2 bases from J, with 5 bases in between. CDR1 is SGDLS, CDR2 YYNGEE, per germline. CDR3 size: 13 residues. The CDR3 is CASSVDRNYGYTF. CDR3 in DNA: TGTGCCAGCAGCGTAGACAGAAACTATGGCTACACCTTC.

The rearrangement uses TRBV12-5 and TRBJ2-2; 11 bases map to TRBD1. V shed 6 bases, J shed 6 bases, and the junction held 6 bases outside the gene matches. Germline V gene sequence: CDR1 LGHNT, CDR2 FRNRAP. This CDR3 contains 15 residues. CDR3 in DNA: TGTGCTAGTGGCCTAGGACAGGGGGCCGCCGGGGAGCTGTTTTTT. Its translation is CASGLGQGAAGELFF.